Reported below is one T cell receptor (beta chain). No cognate antigen has been identified for it. Base qualities are not at hand, and no much larger clone is one base apart. This was a case-control study nested in a cohort of healthcare workers in London, UK, who had nasopharyngeal swab PCR tests and blood samples taken every week. Healthcare workers were recruited during the week of the UK lockdown, between 23 and 31 March 2020, and followed weekly for up to 16 weeks. At the junction V is shortened by 0 bases and J by 3 bases, with 12 bases in between. The CDR1 and CDR2 encoded by the germline V gene (reference sequence) are GTSNPN and SVGIG. The CDR3 goes from the cysteine to the phenylalanine over 16 residues. Of all the DNA, just the CDR3 is kept, 48 bases in frame from base 1. The library relied on 5' RACE. TCRdb lists the instrument as NextSeq 500. Unique molecular identifiers were attached to individual cDNA molecules in the TCR library protocol so that sequencing error and PCR bias could be corrected. TCR alpha and beta chains were both sequenced, and the abundances of alpha and beta sequences in each sample were closely correlated with each other. Per the authors' processing: Decombinator V4 was used to annotate the V gene, J gene and CDR3 of the TCR sequences. Expanded TCRs were defined as changing significantly between any two time points under a Poisson model with p below 0.0001. TCR abundances were normalised to the total number of TCRs sequenced per sample and expressed as counts per million. TRAV1-2 paired with TRAJ12, TRAJ20 or TRAJ33 defined MAIT TCRs, while TRAV10 paired with TRAJ18 defined iNKT TCRs. A search of VDJdb, accessed on 1 November 2021, was run for TCRs annotated to CMV, EBV and SARS-CoV-2, with TCRs annotated for multiple antigens excluded. TCRdb redid the processing of the public reads, applying fastp at Q25 and MiXCR, and retained in-frame beta chains. One record per CDR3 amino acid sequence lists the most common genes and DNA. TCRdb, not the original authors, processed these V and J calls. The sample has more than 65,000 distinct CDR3 sequences on record, more than 10% of them singletons. Approximately 1.1% of the sample rests with the top ten.

The data are from a study of early T cells in non-severe SARS-CoV-2 infection (dated by TCRdb to 2020 to 2023). The study in broad terms: Because TCR sequencing was done on bulk RNA from unsorted whole blood, the alpha and beta chains could not be paired. Overall results and qualifications from the work: VDJdb matching was skewed toward anti-spike CD8 responses and likely underestimated virus-specific expansions by missing private and CD4 specificities.

The chain joins TRBV30 to TRBJ1-6; TRBD1 might be the D gene, on 5 matching bases. The sample consisted of whole blood. The receptor was isolated from an adult who was a healthcare worker with PCR-confirmed SARS-CoV-2 infection or an uninfected control (not recorded which). This receptor carries the CDR3 CAWSVLVGVYNSPLHF. The DNA sequence reads TGTGCCTGGAGTGTTTTGGTAGGGGTCTATAATTCACCCCTCCACTTT.